The 31 T cell receptor beta chains given below trace back to one sample, sequenced in a study of blood T cell repertoires in COVID-19. Using immunoSEQ multiplex PCR, the repertoire was profiled, and TCRdb retains in-frame clones only, with some absent. This sample carries about 250,000 clones, roughly 89% of them seen once, and the ten largest clones take around 1.9%. The sample taken for sequencing was peripheral blood. The receptors were gathered from an older woman with COVID-19, enrolled during active disease.

This clone was found once. The rearrangement uses TRBV19 and TRBJ1-6; D remains unclear. The ends were cut back, 2 bases at V and 8 bases at J, with 10 bases in the middle. Germline V gene lookup returns CDR1 LNHDA and CDR2 SQIVND (reference sequence). The CDR3 is 14 residues long. CDR3 DNA: TGTGCCAGTAGTATATACAGTTCTGATTCACCCCTCCACTTT. Translation gives CASSIYSSDSPLHF.

The rearrangement joins TRBV29-1 to TRBJ2-7; 9 bases align to TRBD2. V lost 7 bases to trimming and J lost 1 base; unmatched junction nucleotides: 11. Germline V gene lookup returns CDR1 SQVTM and CDR2 ANQGSEA. The CDR3 is 15 residues long. Written as DNA, the CDR3 is TGCAGCGACCATAGCGGGGGTAAACCTTCCTACGAGCAGTACTTC. It encodes CSDHSGGKPSYEQYF.

The chain couples TRBV5-1 to TRBJ1-1, with a weak D call TRBD1 (5 bases). The germline V gene has CDR1 SGHRS and CDR2 YFSETQ. This CDR3 region has 15 residues. V lost 0 bases to trimming and J lost 4 bases, with 13 bases between them. The CDR3 coding sequence is TGCGCCAGCAGCTTGGGGCAGGGTTCGGGCACTGAAGCTTTCTTT. Amino acid sequence: CASSLGQGSGTEAFF.

The chain couples TRBV19 to TRBJ1-1; D remains unclear. Germline CDR1 and CDR2: LNHDA and SQIVND (reference sequence). The V and J ends lost 3 bases and 1 base respectively, with 9 bases between them. The CDR3 totals 14 residues. The CDR3 sequence: CASSIGGSNTEAFF. In DNA form, the CDR3 reads TGTGCCAGTAGTATCGGAGGTTCGAACACTGAAGCTTTCTTT.

The rearrangement uses TRBV27 and TRBJ2-7; no clear D. The V end was cut by 2 bases, the J end by 5 bases, with 10 bases between. The CDR3 length is 13 residues. Germline V lookup: CDR1 MNHEY, CDR2 SMNVEV (reference sequence). CDR3 nucleotides: TGTGCCAGCAGTTTACAAAGCTTCAACGAGCAGTACTTC. Amino acid sequence: CASSLQSFNEQYF.

The gene calls are TRBV9 and TRBJ1-4; the D gene is possibly TRBD1 (5 bases). The CDR3 has 15 amino acids. Germline V CDR1 and CDR2: SGDLS, YYNGEE. V was pared by 3 bases and J by 3 bases, with 12 bases between. The CDR3 is CASSADSHSNEKLFF. DNA for the CDR3: TGTGCCAGCAGCGCCGACAGCCATTCTAATGAAAAACTGTTTTTT.

The chain employs TRBV24-1 and TRBJ2-6, with 7 bases lining up with TRBD1. CDR3 length: 20 amino acids. Germline CDR1 reads KGHDR; CDR2 reads SFDVKD. V gave up 4 bases and J gave up 0 bases; unmatched junction bases: 14. This CDR3 is CATSDHGTANGVSGANVLTF. The CDR3 DNA is TGTGCCACCAGTGACCATGGGACAGCCAACGGTGTCTCTGGGGCCAACGTCCTGACTTTC.

This clone was picked up a small number of times. The rearrangement joins TRBV5-1 to TRBJ2-7, with a weak D call TRBD1 (6 bases). The V and J ends lost 4 bases and 0 bases respectively, with 14 bases between them. The CDR3 spans 15 residues. The germline V gene encodes CDR1 SGHRS and CDR2 YFSETQ. The CDR3, as DNA: TGCGCCAGCAGCGGACCCGGGACACTCTCCTACGAGCAGTACTTC. Amino acid sequence: CASSGPGTLSYEQYF.

The V gene is TRBV6-1, the J gene TRBJ2-2; 8 bases fit TRBD2. CDR1 MNHNS and CDR2 SASEGT come from the germline V gene. With V trimmed by 2 bases and J by 7 bases, 6 bases remained unmatched. The CDR3 is made up of 15 amino acids. CDR3 amino acids: CASSEFGGAVGELFF. In DNA form, the CDR3 reads TGTGCCAGCAGTGAATTCGGGGGGGCCGTCGGGGAGCTGTTTTTT.

The chain combines TRBV4-1 with TRBJ1-4, with a tentative D call TRBD1 (5 bases). The CDR3 has 18 residues. Germline lookup yields CDR1 MGHRA and CDR2 YSYEKL. V gave up 3 bases and J gave up 0 bases, with 17 bases separating them. This chain's CDR3 is CASSHLPQGGTTNEKLFF. The CDR3 DNA reads as TGCGCCAGCAGCCACCTCCCGCAGGGTGGGACAACTAATGAAAAACTGTTTTTT.

A note on this clone: Other DNA sequences within the sample encode an identical CDR3. This chain links TRBV29-1 with TRBJ2-1, with 8 bases matching TRBD1. Germline V gene lookup returns CDR1 SQVTM and CDR2 ANQGSEA. V lost 4 bases, J lost 1 base, and 0 bases stayed unmatched. CDR3 size: 13 residues. The CDR3 region is CSVGQGSYNEQFF. The DNA for the CDR3 is TGCAGCGTTGGACAGGGGTCCTACAATGAGCAGTTCTTC.

This clone was observed a handful of times. The chain carries TRBV7-2 and TRBJ1-1; possible D gene TRBD1, 6 bases. Looked up from germline, CDR1 is SGHTA and CDR2 is FQGNSA. Trimming removed 4 bases at V and 8 bases at J, with 11 bases between. This CDR3 comprises 12 residues. In DNA, the CDR3 is TGTGCCAGCAGCTCAATGACAGGAGAAGCTTTCTTT. The encoded protein is CASSSMTGEAFF.

The rearrangement links TRBV6-5 to TRBJ1-2; 9 bases match TRBD1. The V gene's germline CDR1 is MNHEY and CDR2 SVGAGI. V shed 6 bases, J shed 7 bases, and the junction held 6 bases outside the gene matches. The CDR3 totals 13 residues. CDR3: CASSRGQGRGYTF. CDR3 in DNA: TGTGCCAGCAGCCGGGGACAGGGACGTGGCTACACCTTC.

This clone was counted a few times. This rearrangement joins TRBV3-1 (or the pseudogene TRBV3-2) to TRBJ1-4, with 10 bases aligning to TRBD1. Trimming took 0 bases from V and 4 from J; bases not matched to a gene: 2. Germline V CDR1 and CDR2: LGHDT, YNNKEL (reference sequence). The CDR3 has 16 amino acids. CDR3 in DNA: TGTGCCAGCAGCCAAGATGGGACAGGGGTTAATGAAAAACTGTTTTTT. Protein product: CASSQDGTGVNEKLFF.

The V call is TRBV6-2 or TRBV6-3, the J call TRBJ1-1; the D gene is possibly TRBD1 (5 bases). The CDR3 sequence is 12 residues long. V was shortened by 5 bases and J by 7 bases, with 11 bases between the two germline ends. Germline values: CDR1 MNHEY, CDR2 SVGEGT. CDR3 nucleotide sequence: TGTGCCAGCAGTGTCGACAGATATGAAGCTTTCTTT. Residues: CASSVDRYEAFF.

The V gene is TRBV3-1 (or the pseudogene TRBV3-2), the J gene TRBJ2-1; no clear D gene. Trimming cost V 0 bases and J 4 bases, with 10 bases left between them. The V gene's germline CDR1 is LGHDT and CDR2 YNNKEL (reference sequence). This CDR3 spans 15 amino acids. The CDR3 region is CASSQELAAYNEQFF. The DNA for the CDR3 is TGTGCCAGCAGCCAAGAGTTGGCGGCTTACAATGAGCAGTTCTTC.

This clone has a single count. This chain joins TRBV18 and TRBJ2-5, with D tentatively TRBD2 (6 bases). Trimming took off 3 bases at V and 5 bases at J, with 16 bases between the two ends. The CDR3 extends over 15 amino acids. The germline gives CDR1 KGHSH, CDR2 LQKENI. CDR3 sequence (DNA): TGTGCCAGCTCACCGCAACGGACCCGGGAGGAGACCCAGTACTTC. Protein sequence: CASSPQRTREETQYF.

This clone has just one count. The chain carries TRBV9 and TRBJ1-2; 7 nucleotides line up with TRBD1. Germline trimming cut 3 bases from V and 4 bases from J; bases unmatched to any gene: 3. The CDR3 runs to 13 residues. Germline V gene sequence: CDR1 SGDLS, CDR2 YYNGEE. CDR3 residues: CASSAGTAYGYTF. DNA for the CDR3: TGTGCCAGCAGCGCTGGGACAGCCTATGGCTACACCTTC.

V is TRBV19 and J is TRBJ2-3; the match to TRBD2 covers 14 bases. The CDR3 length is 15 residues. Germline values: CDR1 LNHDA, CDR2 SQIVND (reference sequence). Trimming cost V 8 bases and J 1 base; bases outside gene matches: 2. In nucleotides, the CDR3 is TGTGCCAGTGGGACTAGCGGGGGAGGCACAGATACGCAGTATTTT. Translation: CASGTSGGGTDTQYF.

The chain couples TRBV5-1 to TRBJ2-3, with 8 bases aligning to TRBD2. Germline-derived CDR1 and CDR2 are SGHRS and YFSETQ. This CDR3 comprises 16 residues. With 4 bases clipped from V and 3 bases from J, the junction kept 10 bases outside the gene matches. In DNA, the CDR3 is TGCGCCAGCAGCCGCCCCGGGGGGGCGAGGACAGATACGCAGTATTTT. Amino acid sequence: CASSRPGGARTDTQYF. The variable domain in full, with the rest retrieved from reference TRBV5-1 and TRBJ2-3, is KAGVTQTPRYLIKTRGQQVTLSCSPISGHRSVSWYQQTPGQGLQFLFEYFSETQRNKGNFPGRFSGRQFSNSRSEMNVSTLELGDSALYLCASSRPGGARTDTQYFGPGTRLTVL.

The rearrangement uses TRBV7-9 and TRBJ1-3; D possibly corresponds to TRBD1 (6 bases). Germline values: CDR1 SEHNR, CDR2 FQNEAQ (reference sequence). V was trimmed by 4 bases and J by 4 bases, leaving 11 bases between them. The CDR3 length is 14 residues. This CDR3 reads CASSSTGEGNTIYF. CDR3 nucleotide sequence: TGTGCCAGCAGCTCGACAGGAGAAGGAAACACCATATATTTT. Full variable domain (remainder filled in from reference TRBV7-9 and TRBJ1-3): DTGVSQNPRHKITKRGQNVTFRCDPISEHNRLYWYRQTLGQGPEFLTYFQNEAQLEKSRLLSDRFSAERPKGSFSTLEIQRTEQGDSAMYLCASSSTGEGNTIYFGEGSWLTVV.

The chain combines TRBV5-4 with TRBJ2-5, with TRBD1 as a possible D gene (6 bases). The V and J ends lost 0 bases and 2 bases respectively, with 8 bases between them. Germline V gene data show CDR1 as SGHNT and CDR2 as YYREEE (reference sequence). CDR3 length equals 14 residues. The CDR3 spells CASSLAGTQETQYF. The CDR3 DNA reads as TGTGCCAGCAGCTTGGCCGGGACACAAGAGACCCAGTACTTC. Full variable domain (outside the CDR3, taken from reference TRBV5-4 and TRBJ2-5): ETGVTQSPTHLIKTRGQQVTLRCSSQSGHNTVSWYQQALGQGPQFIFQYYREEENGRGNFPPRFSGLQFPNYSSELNVNALELDDSALYLCASSLAGTQETQYFGPGTRLLVL.

The chain couples TRBV6-1 to TRBJ1-5, with D possibly matching TRBD1 (5 bases). The CDR3 spans 15 residues. CDR1 MNHNS and CDR2 SASEGT come from the germline V gene. Deletions cut 7 bases from V and 2 bases from J, with 15 bases between. This chain's CDR3 is CASTESWGGNQPQHF. The CDR3 bases are TGTGCCAGCACCGAAAGCTGGGGGGGCAATCAGCCCCAGCATTTT.

This chain uses TRBV19 with TRBJ1-6; tentative D call: TRBD1 (5 bases). The CDR3 totals 14 residues. V was trimmed by 0 bases and J by 14 bases, leaving 14 bases between them. CDR1 is LNHDA and CDR2 is SQIVND in the germline V gene (reference sequence). The CDR3 region has the DNA TGTGCCAGTAGTATAGAGCCCAGGGTAGGAGCCCTCCACTTT. This sequence encodes CASSIEPRVGALHF.

The V gene is TRBV2, the J gene TRBJ1-2, with a tentative D call TRBD1 (5 bases). Trimming cost V 4 bases and J 3 bases, with 9 bases left between them. This CDR3 spans 13 amino acids. CDR1 is SNHLY, CDR2 FYNNEI, per germline. DNA of the CDR3: TGTGCCAGCAGTGCCAGGGAGGACTATGGCTACACCTTC. It specifies CASSAREDYGYTF.

The chain recombines TRBV4-2 with TRBJ1-5; 12 nucleotides line up with TRBD1. Germline V CDR1 and CDR2: LGHNA, YNFKEQ. With V trimmed by 3 bases and J by 6 bases, 6 bases remained unmatched. The CDR3 totals 16 residues. CDR3 region: CASSQSGTGGFQPQHF. CDR3 coding DNA: TGTGCCAGCAGCCAGTCCGGGACAGGGGGCTTTCAGCCCCAGCATTTT.

This chain connects TRBV2 to TRBJ1-1; a weak D match, TRBD1 (6 bases). The V end lost 4 bases, the J end lost 1 base, and 10 bases lay between the germline ends. This CDR3 region has 14 residues. Germline CDR1 and CDR2: SNHLY and FYNNEI. CDR3 in amino acids: CASSGRGGNTEAFF. The CDR3 nucleotides read TGTGCCAGCAGTGGTAGGGGGGGGAACACTGAAGCTTTCTTT.

The count of this clone is one. This chain links TRBV12-3 or TRBV12-4 with TRBJ1-2; no clear D gene. This CDR3 has 13 amino acids. Trimming took 1 base from V and 9 from J, leaving 12 bases between them. CDR3 coding DNA: TGTGCCAGCAGTTTAGGACTGGGGAGGAGCTACACCTTC. This encodes CASSLGLGRSYTF.

J is TRBJ1-3 and V is TRBV6-5; D is uncertain. There are 13 residues in the CDR3. V dropped 7 bases and J dropped 4 bases, with 11 bases sitting between them. Germline loops: CDR1 MNHEY, CDR2 SVGAGI. CDR3 amino acids: CASMREEGNTIYF. CDR3 nucleotide sequence: TGTGCCAGCATGAGAGAAGAGGGAAACACCATATATTTT.

A word on this clone: Other DNA sequences within the sample encode an identical CDR3. The V gene is TRBV19, the J gene TRBJ2-6; TRBD1 agrees at 7 bases. The CDR3 spans 17 residues. V shed 3 bases and J 0 bases; nucleotides not matched to a gene: 5. CDR1 is LNHDA, CDR2 SQIVND, per germline (reference sequence). The chain's CDR3 is CASSMRQGRSGANVLTF. The CDR3 DNA follows: TGTGCCAGTAGTATGAGACAGGGCCGCTCTGGGGCCAACGTCCTGACTTTC. Complete variable domain (other parts from reference TRBV19 and TRBJ2-6): DGGITQSPKYLFRKEGQNVTLSCEQNLNHDAMYWYRQDPGQGLRLIYYSQIVNDFQKGDIAEGYSVSREKKESFPLTVTSAQKNPTAFYLCASSMRQGRSGANVLTFGAGSRLTVL.

This clone was detected only a few times. V is TRBV5-6 and J is TRBJ1-3; the match to TRBD1 covers 7 bases. V dropped 0 bases and J dropped 2; count of bases not matched to a gene: 2. The length of the CDR3 is 15 residues. CDR1 and CDR2 (germline): SGHDT, YYEEEE. DNA for the CDR3: TGTGCCAGCAGCTTGGAAGGGACAGCTGGAAACACCATATATTTT. The encoded protein is CASSLEGTAGNTIYF.